Below, 27 T cell receptor beta chains from the same sample are listed, as sequenced in a study of cytomegalovirus exposure and HLA in healthy donors. The PCR made use of 60 Vbeta and 13 Jbeta primers. Measured with immunoSEQ multiplex PCR; TCRdb has only the in-frame clones, and not every one. Of over 150,000 clones listed, roughly 81% are singletons. The sequenced sample was PBMCs. Receptors were obtained from a woman in her 30s in good health and CMV-seropositive.

The chain recombines TRBV5-4 with TRBJ1-1; no firm D call. The CDR3 loop spans 12 amino acids. V lost 1 base and J 4 bases, leaving 5 bases between the germline ends. Per germline, CDR1 SGHNT and CDR2 YYREEE (reference sequence). The CDR3 loop is CASSLTSTEAFF. CDR3 in DNA: TGTGCCAGCAGCTTGACAAGCACTGAAGCTTTCTTT.

The V gene is TRBV5-1, the J gene TRBJ2-3, with TRBD2 identical over 7 bases. Looked up from germline, CDR1 is SGHRS and CDR2 is YFSETQ. V lost 3 bases and J lost 6; bases outside the gene matches: 7. The CDR3 runs to 14 residues. The CDR3 nucleotides are TGCGCCAGCAGCTCCGGGACTACAACGGATACGCAGTATTTT. It specifies CASSSGTTTDTQYF.

This CDR3 is CASSRDRNLYEQYF. The CDR3 DNA is TGTGCCAGCAGCCGTGACAGAAATCTGTACGAGCAGTACTTC. V gene TRBV5-6 combines with J gene TRBJ2-7, with TRBD1 as a possible D gene (5 bases). The CDR3 consists of 14 residues. From germline, CDR1 is SGHDT and CDR2 YYEEEE. V lost 4 bases, J lost 4 bases, and 15 bases lay in between.

The sample holds one count of this clone. This chain joins TRBV28 and TRBJ2-5; 12 bases fit TRBD2. The V gene's germline CDR1 is MDHEN and CDR2 SYDVKM. The CDR3 spans 20 residues. Unmatched junction bases numbered 23, after V lost 7 bases and J lost 5 bases. CDR3 sequence: CASNPWAPGLAGPQGETQYF. CDR3 in DNA: TGTGCCAGCAACCCGTGGGCCCCGGGACTAGCGGGTCCCCAAGGGGAGACCCAGTACTTC.

The rearrangement links TRBV27 to TRBJ1-5; D unresolved. Germline CDR1 and CDR2: MNHEY and SMNVEV (reference sequence). Trimming took 0 bases from V and 8 from J, leaving 11 bases between them. The CDR3 contains 14 residues. The CDR3 DNA reads as TGTGCCAGCAGTTTATCGGCAGGTATGAAGCCCCAGCATTTT. Encoded protein: CASSLSAGMKPQHF.

The V gene is TRBV6-5, the J gene TRBJ1-1, with D possibly being TRBD1 (5 bases). The CDR3 spans 14 residues. CDR1 is MNHEY, CDR2 SVGAGI, per germline. Trimming removed 0 bases at V and 5 bases at J, with 10 bases between. For the CDR3, the DNA is TGTGCCAGCAGTTACTCGGGGCCCGGGACTGAAGCTTTCTTT. It codes for CASSYSGPGTEAFF.

This chain links TRBV9 with TRBJ2-7; 9 nucleotides match TRBD2. With 3 bases clipped from V and 6 bases from J, the junction kept 4 bases outside the gene matches. There are 13 residues in the CDR3. Germline CDR1 and CDR2: SGDLS and YYNGEE. This CDR3 is CASSGTSVGEQYF. The CDR3 DNA is TGTGCCAGCAGCGGGACTAGCGTGGGCGAGCAGTACTTC.

The DNA for the CDR3 is TGTGCCAGCGGCTTACAGGGGACGGGGCAGCCCCAGCATTTT. Amino acid sequence: CASGLQGTGQPQHF. The V and J genes are TRBV27 and TRBJ1-5; 7 nucleotides line up with TRBD1. There are 14 residues in the CDR3. Germline CDR1 reads MNHEY; CDR2 reads SMNVEV (reference sequence). The J segment lost 7 bases and the V segment lost 8 bases, leaving 11 bases of the junction unmatched.

On this clone: The identical CDR3 is also encoded by other nucleotide sequences in the sample. The chain couples TRBV29-1 to TRBJ2-1, with D possibly being TRBD2 (5 bases). The germline V gene has CDR1 SQVTM and CDR2 ANQGSEA. This CDR3 is 12 amino acids long. V lost 6 bases and J 0 bases, leaving 6 bases between the germline ends. CDR3 sequence reads: CSVGGSYNEQFF. CDR3 DNA: TGCAGCGTCGGAGGCTCCTACAATGAGCAGTTCTTC.

The chain carries TRBV5-1 and TRBJ2-7, with D maybe TRBD2 (5 bases). V was trimmed by 5 bases and J by 6 bases, leaving 9 bases between them. The V gene's germline CDR1 is SGHRS and CDR2 YFSETQ. The CDR3 length is 11 residues. In DNA, the CDR3 is TGCGCCAGCAGGGAAGGAGGCGAGCAGTACTTC. As protein: CASREGGEQYF.

In this sample, this clone turned up once. DNA of the CDR3: TGTGCCAGCAGCTGGGACAGGGGAGATACGCAGTATTTT. Protein: CASSWDRGDTQYF. The chain joins TRBV7-2 to TRBJ2-3; 10 positions match TRBD1. Germline V lookup: CDR1 SGHTA, CDR2 FQGNSA. The V segment lost 4 bases and the J segment 5 bases; nucleotides outside the gene matches: 0. This CDR3 spans 13 amino acids.

The chain joins TRBV6-5 to TRBJ1-1; 7 positions match TRBD1. CDR3 length: 14 residues. Losses at the gene ends were 5 bases for V and 4 bases for J; bases not matched to a gene: 7. The germline V gene encodes CDR1 MNHEY and CDR2 SVGAGI. CDR3 residues: CASSRRGLGTEAFF. The CDR3 nucleotides are TGTGCCAGCAGTCGAAGGGGGCTCGGCACTGAAGCTTTCTTT.

CDR3 region: CASSGLAGYTGELFF. In nucleotides, the CDR3 is TGTGCCAGCAGTGGACTAGCGGGTTACACCGGGGAGCTGTTTTTT. The genes are TRBV14 and TRBJ2-2; TRBD2 matches at 11 bases. Germline lookup yields CDR1 SGHDN and CDR2 FVKESK. Losses at the gene ends were 6 bases for V and 3 bases for J; bases not matched to a gene: 3. The CDR3 runs 15 residues.

As for this clone: Other nucleotide sequences in the sample specify the same CDR3. The genes are TRBV19 and TRBJ1-1; D uncertain. This CDR3 region has 13 residues. Trimming removed 3 bases from V and 5 bases from J, with 10 bases in between. Per germline, CDR1 LNHDA and CDR2 SQIVND (reference sequence). The CDR3 DNA follows: TGTGCCAGTAGTATCTTGGGAGGGACTGAAGCTTTCTTT. The encoded protein is CASSILGGTEAFF.

This clone turned up a few times. The chain recombines TRBV7-9 with TRBJ2-7; 10 bases fit TRBD2. Germline V gene lookup returns CDR1 SEHNR and CDR2 FQNEAQ (reference sequence). The CDR3 covers 16 residues. The V segment lost 3 bases and the J segment 3 bases; nucleotides outside the gene matches: 8. The CDR3 reads CASSFAGTSVVYEQYF. The CDR3, as DNA: TGTGCCAGCAGCTTTGCCGGGACTAGCGTCGTCTACGAGCAGTACTTC.

This sequence joins TRBV2 and TRBJ2-7; 9 nucleotides align to TRBD2. This CDR3 comprises 16 residues. V trimming: 2 bases; J trimming: 1 base; junction bases outside the gene matches: 6. Germline V CDR1 and CDR2: SNHLY, FYNNEI. The CDR3 sequence: CASSERLAGRSYEQYF. The CDR3 DNA is TGTGCCAGCAGTGAAAGGCTAGCGGGACGGTCCTACGAGCAGTACTTC.

The J gene is TRBJ2-5, the V gene TRBV5-6, with 10 bases identical to TRBD1. After removal of 1 base from V and 4 bases from J, the junction contained 10 bases not matched to a gene. The CDR3 length is 17 residues. Germline V CDR1 and CDR2: SGHDT, YYEEEE. CDR3 sequence: CASSLLLRQGAGETQYF. The CDR3 DNA reads TGTGCCAGCAGCTTGCTCTTAAGACAGGGGGCAGGAGAGACCCAGTACTTC.

The chain employs TRBV7-6 and TRBJ2-1, with D possibly TRBD1 on 5 matching bases. The CDR3 is 12 amino acids. The germline gives CDR1 SGHVS, CDR2 FNYEAQ. V was shortened by 1 base and J by 9 bases, with 7 bases between the two germline ends. DNA for the CDR3: TGTGCCAGCAGCTTAGTGGGGCCTGAGCAGTTCTTC. The encoded protein is CASSLVGPEQFF.

This clone was seen just once. The V gene is TRBV11-2, the J gene TRBJ2-1; D is possibly TRBD2 (6 bases). There are 17 residues in the CDR3. Deletions cut 2 bases from V and 0 bases from J, with 14 bases between. The germline V gene encodes CDR1 SGHAT and CDR2 FQNNGV. The CDR3 DNA reads as TGTGCCAGCAGCTTAATCGCCACCGGGAGCTCCTACAATGAGCAGTTCTTC. Translating gives CASSLIATGSSYNEQFF.

The chain couples TRBV19 to TRBJ2-5; 7 positions match TRBD1. J was trimmed by 5 bases and V by 6 bases; bases with no gene match: 12. This CDR3 is built from 15 residues. Germline-derived CDR1 and CDR2 are LNHDA and SQIVND (reference sequence). The CDR3 DNA reads as TGTGCCAGTAGCTCTGGAAGGGGGCAACGTGAGACCCAGTACTTC. This codes for CASSSGRGQRETQYF.

This chain connects TRBV2 to TRBJ1-1; D uncertain. The CDR3 is made up of 16 amino acids. The germline V and J ends were trimmed by 7 bases and 0 bases, with 18 bases remaining between them. The germline gives CDR1 SNHLY, CDR2 FYNNEI. CDR3 nucleotides: TGTGCCAGCATCAATATAGGAGGGCGCTTGAACACTGAAGCTTTCTTT. It yields the protein CASINIGGRLNTEAFF.

This chain links TRBV7-9 with TRBJ2-1, with 9 bases lining up with TRBD2. The germline gives CDR1 SEHNR, CDR2 FQNEAQ (reference sequence). The CDR3 runs 17 residues. The junction had 13 bases not matched to a gene; V was cut back by 3 bases and J by 7 bases. CDR3 nucleotide sequence: TGTGCCAGCAGCTTTCAGTCAACGCGGGAGGGCCAGAATGAGCAGTTCTTC. Protein: CASSFQSTREGQNEQFF.

The chain has TRBV7-8 and TRBJ2-7; D unclear. V lost 2 bases and J lost 4, with 12 bases in between. This CDR3 region has 14 residues. From germline, CDR1 is SGHVS and CDR2 FQNEAQ. The CDR3 coding sequence is TGTGCCAGCAGCTTACGGAGCACTCCTTACGAGCAGTACTTC. Its protein product is CASSLRSTPYEQYF.

The V gene is TRBV5-6, the J gene TRBJ2-1; 8 bases match TRBD2. V dropped 3 bases and J dropped 8; count of bases not matched to a gene: 19. Germline CDR1 reads SGHDT; CDR2 reads YYEEEE. The CDR3 has 18 amino acids. DNA for the CDR3: TGTGCCAGCAGCTCCACCTTAGCGGGATTAAACCTTTGGGATGAGCAGTTCTTC. Residues: CASSSTLAGLNLWDEQFF.

V is TRBV2 and J is TRBJ2-1, with a weak D call TRBD2 (5 bases). V shed 8 bases and J shed 0 bases, with 14 bases lying between them. This CDR3 contains 15 residues. Per germline, CDR1 SNHLY and CDR2 FYNNEI. The CDR3 loop is CASLEVGGSYNEQFF. CDR3 DNA sequence: TGTGCCAGCCTGGAGGTAGGAGGCTCCTACAATGAGCAGTTCTTC.

This clone was picked up a small number of times. V is TRBV9 and J is TRBJ2-2, with a possible D match to TRBD1 (6 bases). This CDR3 contains 20 residues. CDR1 and CDR2 (germline): SGDLS, YYNGEE. V was pared by 1 base and J by 4 bases, with 26 bases between. CDR3 nucleotide sequence: TGTGCCAGCAGCGTAAGTCGAGAGGGCCAACAGGGTTCGATCACCGGGGAGCTGTTTTTT. Encoded protein: CASSVSREGQQGSITGELFF.

J is TRBJ1-5 and V is TRBV27; 9 nucleotides line up with TRBD1. CDR1 and CDR2 (germline): MNHEY, SMNVEV (reference sequence). This CDR3 is built from 14 residues. The J segment lost 7 bases and the V segment lost 6 bases, leaving 7 bases of the junction unmatched. The CDR3 DNA is TGTGCCAGCAGCTTACAGGGGGCCGACCAGCCCCAGCATTTT. Translated: CASSLQGADQPQHF.